This T cell receptor (beta chain) was identified during a study of blood T cell repertoires in COVID-19. At the level of the study: Some COVID-19 samples were acute and others convalescent; all came from the United States, Italy and Spain. T cells, B-cell-depleted T cells, or PBMCs provided the cDNA or gDNA that served as material.

This clone was seen only once. How the authors handled the data: Amplifying reference gene primers gave estimates of nucleated cell counts. Libraries were prepared by immunoSEQ multiplex PCR; TCRdb keeps only in-frame clonotypes and omits some of them. V and J calls plus clone size are reproduced from that table; the DNA served to infer D and trimming. Of over 200,000 clones listed, over 75% are singletons. With 6 bases removed from V and 2 bases from J, the gap between germline ends came to 14 bases. The V gene's germline CDR1 is SQVTM and CDR2 ANQGSEA. The CDR3 has 13 residues. The receptor comes from a human donor in a cohort sampled during active COVID-19. The chain couples TRBV29-1 to TRBJ2-7, with a possible D match to TRBD2 (5 bases). Sequences were obtained from peripheral blood. The CDR3 region has the DNA TGCAGCGTGTGGGGAGAGGTTACCTACGAGCAGTACTTC. It encodes CSVWGEVTYEQYF.